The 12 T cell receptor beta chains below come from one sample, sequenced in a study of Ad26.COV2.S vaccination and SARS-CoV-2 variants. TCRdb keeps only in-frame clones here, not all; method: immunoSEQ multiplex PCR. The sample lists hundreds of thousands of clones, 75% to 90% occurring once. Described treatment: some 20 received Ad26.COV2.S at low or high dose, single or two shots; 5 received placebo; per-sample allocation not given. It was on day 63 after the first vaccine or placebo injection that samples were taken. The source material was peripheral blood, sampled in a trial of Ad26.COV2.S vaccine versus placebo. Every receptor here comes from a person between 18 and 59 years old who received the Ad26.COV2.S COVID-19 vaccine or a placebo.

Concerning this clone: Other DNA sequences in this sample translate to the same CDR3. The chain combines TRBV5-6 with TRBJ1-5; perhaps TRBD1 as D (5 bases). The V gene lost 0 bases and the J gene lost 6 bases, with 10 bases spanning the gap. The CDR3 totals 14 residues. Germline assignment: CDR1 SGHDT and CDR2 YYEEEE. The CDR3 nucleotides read TGTGCCAGCAGCTTGGTGGGGGGTTCTCAGCCCCAGCATTTT. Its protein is CASSLVGGSQPQHF. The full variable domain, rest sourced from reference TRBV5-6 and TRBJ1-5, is DAGVTQSPTHLIKTRGQQVTLRCSPKSGHDTVSWYQQALGQGPQFIFQYYEEEERQRGNFPDRFSGHQFPNYSSELNVNALLLGDSALYLCASSLVGGSQPQHFGDGTRLSIL.

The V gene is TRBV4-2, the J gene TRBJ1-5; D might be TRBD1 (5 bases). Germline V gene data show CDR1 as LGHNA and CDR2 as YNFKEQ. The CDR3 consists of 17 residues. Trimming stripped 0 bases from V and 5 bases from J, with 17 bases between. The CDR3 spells CASSQDLLRRGDQPQHF. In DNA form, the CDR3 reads TGTGCCAGCAGCCAAGATCTCCTTCGAAGAGGGGATCAGCCCCAGCATTTT.

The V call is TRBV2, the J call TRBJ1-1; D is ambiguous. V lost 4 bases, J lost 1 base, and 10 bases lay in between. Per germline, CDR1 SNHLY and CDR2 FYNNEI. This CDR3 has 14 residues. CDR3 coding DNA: TGTGCCAGCAGTGGGGTTGCAGCGAACACTGAAGCTTTCTTT. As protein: CASSGVAANTEAFF.

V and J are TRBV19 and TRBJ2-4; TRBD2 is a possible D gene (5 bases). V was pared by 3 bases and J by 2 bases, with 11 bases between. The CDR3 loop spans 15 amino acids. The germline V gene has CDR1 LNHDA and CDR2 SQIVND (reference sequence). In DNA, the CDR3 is TGTGCCAGTAGTATGGATACGGGAACCAAAAACATTCAGTACTTC. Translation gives CASSMDTGTKNIQYF.

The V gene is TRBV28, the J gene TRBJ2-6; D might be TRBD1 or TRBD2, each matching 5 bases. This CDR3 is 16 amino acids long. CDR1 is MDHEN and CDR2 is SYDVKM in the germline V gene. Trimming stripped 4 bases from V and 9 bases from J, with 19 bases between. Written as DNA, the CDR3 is TGTGCCAGCAGTTCGGATGGGGGATTGGTAGGCAACGTCCTGACTTTC. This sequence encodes CASSSDGGLVGNVLTF. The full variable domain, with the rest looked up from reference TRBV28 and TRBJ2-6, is DVKVTQSSRYLVKRTGEKVFLECVQDMDHENMFWYRQDPGLGLRLIYFSYDVKMKEKGDIPEGYSVSREKKERFSLILESASTNQTSMYLCASSSDGGLVGNVLTFGAGSRLTVL.

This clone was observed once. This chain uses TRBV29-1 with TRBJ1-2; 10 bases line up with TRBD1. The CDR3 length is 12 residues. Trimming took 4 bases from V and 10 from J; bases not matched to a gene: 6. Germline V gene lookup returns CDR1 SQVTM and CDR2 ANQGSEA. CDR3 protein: CSVVTGGAYYTF. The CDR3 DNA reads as TGCAGCGTTGTGACAGGGGGCGCGTACTACACCTTC.

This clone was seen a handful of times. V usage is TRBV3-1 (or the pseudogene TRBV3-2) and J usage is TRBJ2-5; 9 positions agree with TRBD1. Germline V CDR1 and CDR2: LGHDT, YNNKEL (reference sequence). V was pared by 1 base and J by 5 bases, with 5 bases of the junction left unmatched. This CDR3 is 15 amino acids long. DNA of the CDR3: TGTGCCAGCAGCCAAGGGGACAGGGAACTGGAGACCCAGTACTTC. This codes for CASSQGDRELETQYF.

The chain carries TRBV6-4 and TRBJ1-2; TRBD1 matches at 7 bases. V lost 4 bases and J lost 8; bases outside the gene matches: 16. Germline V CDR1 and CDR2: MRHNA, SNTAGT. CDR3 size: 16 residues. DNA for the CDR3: TGTGCCAGCAGTGGAGCCGGGACAGCGTCTATAGGCGGCTACACCTTC. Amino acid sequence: CASSGAGTASIGGYTF.

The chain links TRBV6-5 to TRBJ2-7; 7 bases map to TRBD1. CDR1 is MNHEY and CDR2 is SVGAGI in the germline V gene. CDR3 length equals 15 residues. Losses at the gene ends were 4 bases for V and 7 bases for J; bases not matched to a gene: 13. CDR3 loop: CASSFSGTVKVEQYF. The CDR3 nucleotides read TGTGCCAGCAGTTTTTCCGGGACAGTTAAAGTTGAGCAGTACTTC.

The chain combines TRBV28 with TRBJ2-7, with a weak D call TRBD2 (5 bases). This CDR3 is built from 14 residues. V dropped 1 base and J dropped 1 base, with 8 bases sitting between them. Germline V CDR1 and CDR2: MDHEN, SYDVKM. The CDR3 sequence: CASSLYPGSYEQYF. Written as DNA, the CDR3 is TGTGCCAGCAGTTTATATCCGGGATCCTACGAGCAGTACTTC.

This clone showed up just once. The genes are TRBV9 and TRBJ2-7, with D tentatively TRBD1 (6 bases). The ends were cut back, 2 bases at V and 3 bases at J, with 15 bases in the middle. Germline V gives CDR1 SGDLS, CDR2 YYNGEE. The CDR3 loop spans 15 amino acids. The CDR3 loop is CASSVTGHLLYEQYF. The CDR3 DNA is TGTGCCAGCAGCGTCACGGGACACCTGCTCTACGAGCAGTACTTC.

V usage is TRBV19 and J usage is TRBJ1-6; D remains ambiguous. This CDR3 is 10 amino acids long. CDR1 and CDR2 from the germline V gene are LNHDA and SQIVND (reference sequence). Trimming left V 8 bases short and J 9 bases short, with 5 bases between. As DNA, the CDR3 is TGTGCCAGTGTGGGTTCACCCCTCCACTTT. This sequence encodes CASVGSPLHF.